Listed below are T cell receptor delta chains from one sample, sequenced in a study of Vδ1+ human thymocytes. TCRdb applied CATT to the multiplex PCR reads for clone calling. The table includes under 85,000 delta-chain clones, about 38% detected once. The specimen sequenced was Vdelta1+ gamma-delta thymocytes from the thymus. These receptors all stem from a boy younger than two who had congenital heart surgery. Both conserved end residues are part of each CDR3. Size is omitted from some rows. Given values are once, few, many or a class for expanded clones.

clone size,V gene,CDR3 protein
-,TRDV1,CALGEPPSYTDKLIF
-,TRDV1,CALGNPHRGHWGISPRDTDKLIF
few,TRDV1,CALGDRLLTFPGILPRLIF
few,TRDV1,CALGDRLPYKGDTNGIFDKLDKLIF
-,TRDV1,CALGSGSTRLRYTDKLIF
few,TRDV1,CALGSSSGTGGHNEYTDKLIF
-,TRDV1,CALGVYPYWGSSYTDKLIF
few,TRDV1,CALGELILSYCPGCTDKLIF
-,TRDV1,CALGEELPNDNKSSWDTRQMFF
-,TRDV1,CARGEPNTDKLIF